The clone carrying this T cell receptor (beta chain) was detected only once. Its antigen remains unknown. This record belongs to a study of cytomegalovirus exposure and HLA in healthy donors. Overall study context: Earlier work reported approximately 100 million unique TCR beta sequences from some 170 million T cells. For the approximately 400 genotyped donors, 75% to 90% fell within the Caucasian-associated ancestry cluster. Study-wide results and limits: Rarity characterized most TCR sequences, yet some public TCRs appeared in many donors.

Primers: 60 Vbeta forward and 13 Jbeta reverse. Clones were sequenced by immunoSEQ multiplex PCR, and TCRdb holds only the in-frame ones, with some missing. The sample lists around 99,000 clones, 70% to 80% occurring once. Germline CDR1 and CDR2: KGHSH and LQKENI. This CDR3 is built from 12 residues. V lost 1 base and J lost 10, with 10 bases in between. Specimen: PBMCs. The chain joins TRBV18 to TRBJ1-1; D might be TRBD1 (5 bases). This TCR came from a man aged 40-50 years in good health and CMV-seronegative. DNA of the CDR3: TGTGCCAGCTCACCACTCCAGGGTGGAGCTTTCTTT. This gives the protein CASSPLQGGAFF.